The clone carrying this T cell receptor beta chain turned up a few times. The record originates from a study of blood T cell repertoires in COVID-19. Original data processing: Reference gene primer amplification yielded estimated nucleated cell counts. Produced via immunoSEQ multiplex PCR; TCRdb's table is partial and in-frame only. That table is the source of V, J and clone size, and D and trimming were worked out from the DNA. The sample records fewer than 60,000 clones, around 81% being singletons. The sample taken for sequencing was peripheral blood. The clonotype comes from a woman over 75 with COVID-19, enrolled during active disease.

CDR3 nucleotides: TGTGCCAGCAACCGGGACTCCAATGAGCAGTTCTTC. Translating gives CASNRDSNEQFF. V is TRBV7-2 and J is TRBJ2-1; tentative D call: TRBD2 (6 bases). The V and J ends lost 7 bases and 6 bases respectively, with 10 bases between them. Germline V lookup: CDR1 SGHTA, CDR2 FQGNSA. The CDR3 is 12 residues long.